This T cell receptor (beta chain) comes out of a study of regulatory T cells in long-lasting Graves disease. General observations from the study: Favored gene segments in persistent disease were TRBV28, TRBJ1-2 and TRBJ2-5.

In regard to this clonotype: The target antigen is unknown.

Sample time point: newly diagnosed GD, antithyroid drugs for less than 3 months. The authors made the TCR library using RNA they extracted from PBMCs. CDR1 is ENHRY, CDR2 SYGVKD, per germline. The CDR3 loop spans 19 amino acids. V lost 1 base, J lost 1 base, and 13 bases stayed unmatched. Through Arm-PCR of CDR3 regions and iRepertoire HTBI primers, TCR beta libraries were built. Original processing notes: Identified across the samples were fewer than 70 TRBV segments and about 15 TRBJ segments. TCRdb independently ran MiXCR on the multiplex PCR reads; one entry per CDR3 protein. Here the V and J calls rest on TCRdb's processing, not on the authors' analysis. Of under 400,000 distinct CDR3 sequences listed, roughly 17% are singletons. These same records also appear under a second study, on T cells in Graves' hyperthyroidism and ophthalmopathy. From that paper: Peripheral blood also featured most of the thyroid clonotypes expanded above 0.001.

The sample in question was peripheral blood mononuclear cells (PBMCs), obtained at new diagnosis, from a patient treated with antithyroid drugs. The TCR originated in a man between 40 and 49 years old with Graves disease. This chain uses TRBV10-3 with TRBJ2-1, with 7 nucleotides matching TRBD2. The CDR3, as DNA: TGTGCCATCAGTGAGTTTCCCTCCGGGACTACCACTTCCTACAATGAGCAGTTCTTC. It codes for CAISEFPSGTTTSYNEQFF.